These 5 T cell receptor beta chains came from one sample sequenced in a study of T cell responses to AZD1222 COVID-19 vaccine. TCRdb's copy holds only in-frame clones and misses some; the assay was immunoSEQ multiplex PCR. Seen here are 110,000 to 150,000 clones, roughly 90% observed once, and the top ten hold around 1.7%. This sample comprised peripheral blood, obtained on day 0 of AZD1222 vaccination. The receptors were sampled from an adult in good health.

The chain uses TRBV30 and TRBJ1-1; D uncertain. V was pared by 1 base and J by 3 bases, with 9 bases between. Germline V gene sequence: CDR1 GTSNPN, CDR2 SVGIG (reference sequence). The CDR3 has 13 amino acids. The CDR3 nucleotides are TGTGCCTGGAGTGATGGCGGGGACACTGAAGCTTTCTTT. Protein sequence: CAWSDGGDTEAFF. Using reference TRBV30 and TRBJ1-1 for the parts outside the CDR3, the full variable domain is SQTIHQWPATLVQPVGSPLSLECTVEGTSNPNLYWYRQAAGRGLQLLFYSVGIGQISSEVPQNLSASRPQDRQFILSSKKLLLSDSGFYLCAWSDGGDTEAFFGQGTRLTVV.

The J gene is TRBJ2-1, the V gene TRBV13; 10 bases are a match to TRBD2. The CDR3 length is 17 residues. Trimming removed 0 bases from V and 4 bases from J; junction bases left unmatched: 6. Germline V gene data show CDR1 as PRHDT and CDR2 as FYEKMQ (reference sequence). The CDR3 here is CASSLGASGSRYNEQFF. CDR3 DNA: TGTGCCAGCAGCTTAGGTGCTAGCGGGAGTAGATACAATGAGCAGTTCTTC.

The chain recombines TRBV18 with TRBJ1-5; the D gene is possibly TRBD1 (5 bases). This CDR3 contains 16 residues. In germline, CDR1 is KGHSH, CDR2 LQKENI. The V end was cut by 2 bases, the J end by 0 bases, with 11 bases between. CDR3 protein: CASSPNYGGSNQPQHF. The CDR3 DNA is TGTGCCAGCTCACCAAACTATGGGGGTAGCAATCAGCCCCAGCATTTT.

V usage is TRBV5-1 and J usage is TRBJ1-4, with a tentative D call TRBD1 (6 bases). The V end was cut by 4 bases, the J end by 4 bases, with 14 bases between. Germline V CDR1 and CDR2: SGHRS, YFSETQ. This CDR3 region has 15 residues. CDR3 region: CASSRDNPSNEKLFF. The CDR3 bases are TGCGCCAGCAGCCGGGACAACCCGAGTAATGAAAAACTGTTTTTT.

The rearrangement links TRBV14 to TRBJ1-3, with D tentatively TRBD1 (6 bases). Trimming left V 0 bases short and J 4 bases short, with 13 bases between. Per germline, CDR1 SGHDN and CDR2 FVKESK. The CDR3 covers 16 residues. The CDR3: CASSQEVRGAGNTIYF. The CDR3 coding sequence is TGTGCCAGCAGCCAAGAAGTTCGGGGGGCCGGAAACACCATATATTTT.